This T cell receptor beta chain is drawn from a study of T cells after yellow fever vaccination. Notes on the study in general: It was a weaker secondary response, yet one that peaked faster, at day 5 versus 15.

Each CDR3 protein is one row after TCRdb ran MiXCR on the 5' RACE reads. Of nearly 350,000 distinct CDR3 sequences in the sample, 7% to 9% are singletons; the top ten hold 15% to 20%. About this clonotype itself: Its antigen is not known.

Deletions cut 3 bases from V and 7 bases from J, with 10 bases between. This CDR3 has 14 residues. Germline loops: CDR1 MNHEY, CDR2 SMNVEV (reference sequence). The clonotype comes from a man between 18 and 29 years old who received the YFV17D yellow fever vaccine. The chain combines TRBV27 with TRBJ1-6; tentative D call: TRBD1 (5 bases). Source: PBMCs, taken around 45 days after the first yellow fever vaccination. The CDR3 spells CASSFGGTNSPLHF. The CDR3 nucleotides are TGTGCCAGCAGTTTCGGGGGTACCAATTCACCCCTCCACTTT.